These 22 T cell receptor beta chains originate from one sample sequenced in a study of regulatory T cells in long-lasting Graves disease. TCRdb reprocessed the reads with MiXCR, giving one entry per CDR3 protein. The sample has about 840 distinct CDR3 sequences; about 79% are singletons. Isolated PBMC RNA provided the starting material for the TCR library. The specimen comprised peripheral blood mononuclear cells (PBMCs), sampled with antithyroid drug treatment, in newly diagnosed or persistent Graves disease (not recorded which). These TCRs come from a female donor with Graves disease.

The chain links TRBV18 to TRBJ1-5; no clear D. Trimming took off 2 bases at V and 1 base at J, with 6 bases between the two ends. Per germline, CDR1 KGHSH and CDR2 LQKENI. The CDR3 runs 14 residues. The DNA for the CDR3 is TGTGCCAGCTCACCAGAAAGGAGCAATCAGCCCCAGCATTTT. This sequence encodes CASSPERSNQPQHF.

Worth noting for this clonotype: An end of the junction does not agree with germline; a read error may underlie this. The rearrangement links TRBV7-2 to TRBJ2-1; TRBD2 might be the D (5 bases). The CDR3 totals 14 residues. Germline V gene sequence: CDR1 SGHTA, CDR2 FQGNSA. CDR3 in DNA: TGTGCCAGCAGCCTAGCCCGACAACACAATGAGCAGTTCTTC. Encoded protein: CASSLARQHNEQFF.

Turning to this clonotype: One end of the junction varies from germline; a read error may be responsible. The V gene is TRBV14, the J gene TRBJ2-3, with 7 bases matching TRBD2. Germline loops: CDR1 SGHDN, CDR2 FVKESK. This CDR3 region has 17 residues. This chain's CDR3 is CATSQDLGEGGTDTQYF. The CDR3 region has the DNA TGTGCCACCAGCCAAGATCTCGGGGAGGGCGGCACAGATACGCAGTATTTT.

V and J are TRBV12-3 or TRBV12-4 and TRBJ1-6, with a weak D call TRBD1 (5 bases). V shed 6 bases and J shed 9 bases, with 15 bases lying between them. This CDR3 spans 14 amino acids. CDR3 protein: CASRGLDRASPLHF. As DNA, the CDR3 is TGTGCCAGCAGGGGACTAGACAGAGCTTCACCCCTCCACTTT.

The chain is built from TRBV19 and TRBJ2-5; TRBD1 is a possible D gene (5 bases). This CDR3 is built from 13 residues. V dropped 5 bases and J dropped 0 bases, with 7 bases sitting between them. Germline lookup yields CDR1 LNHDA and CDR2 SQIVND (reference sequence). This CDR3 is CASSPGYQETQYF. The CDR3 region has the DNA TGTGCCAGTAGTCCAGGGTACCAAGAGACCCAGTACTTC.

V gene TRBV10-1 combines with J gene TRBJ1-5, with TRBD1 identical over 8 bases. Germline V gene sequence: CDR1 WNHNN, CDR2 SYGVQD (reference sequence). This CDR3 region has 15 residues. Trimming at V came to 3 bases and at J to 6 bases, leaving 7 bases not matched to a gene. In DNA, the CDR3 is TGCGCCAGCAGTGACAGGGGGCGAAGAATTCAGCCCCAGCATTTT. Encoded protein: CASSDRGRRIQPQHF.

The CDR3, as DNA: TGTGCCACCAGGAATCGTAGCGGGGGGGTCCACGAGCAGTACTTC. Its translation: CATRNRSGGVHEQYF. The chain combines TRBV10-3 with TRBJ2-7; 11 bases map to TRBD2. Trimming removed 10 bases from V and 5 bases from J; junction bases left unmatched: 13. The CDR3 has 15 residues. Germline assignment: CDR1 ENHRY and CDR2 SYGVKD.

CDR3 residues: CASRTVTKTYEQYF. The CDR3 DNA sequence: TGTGCCAGCAGAACTGTTACCAAAACCTACGAGCAGTACTTC. J is TRBJ2-7 and V is TRBV28; no definite D call. The CDR3 loop spans 14 amino acids. V dropped 6 bases and J dropped 2 bases, with 14 bases sitting between them. Germline values: CDR1 MDHEN, CDR2 SYDVKM.

The CDR3 coding sequence is TGTGCCAGTAGTCAACTGGGGGGACTAGCCAAAAACATTCAGTACTTC. Amino acid sequence: CASSQLGGLAKNIQYF. The rearrangement uses TRBV19 and TRBJ2-4, with D maybe TRBD2 (6 bases). The CDR3 is made up of 16 amino acids. Per germline, CDR1 LNHDA and CDR2 SQIVND (reference sequence). Trimming removed 5 bases at V and 0 bases at J, with 14 bases between.

The rearrangement links TRBV27 to TRBJ1-5, with D tentatively TRBD1 (6 bases). Per germline, CDR1 MNHEY and CDR2 SMNVEV (reference sequence). V was trimmed by 6 bases and J by 6 bases, leaving 18 bases between them. The CDR3 consists of 15 residues. CDR3 protein: CASRDGQIVGQPQHF. The DNA for the CDR3 is TGTGCCAGCAGAGACGGACAGATCGTGGGTCAGCCCCAGCATTTT.

The chain couples TRBV20-1 to TRBJ2-3; TRBD2 agrees at 8 bases. The length of the CDR3 is 13 residues. Per the germline V gene, CDR1 is DFQATT and CDR2 is SNEGSKA (reference sequence). V trimming: 7 bases; J trimming: 4 bases; junction bases outside the gene matches: 7. The CDR3 loop is CSGKREIADTQYF. The CDR3 nucleotides are TGCAGTGGGAAGCGGGAGATCGCAGATACGCAGTATTTT.

V is TRBV2 and J is TRBJ2-1; D gene uncertain. Germline CDR1 reads SNHLY; CDR2 reads FYNNEI. This CDR3 is built from 18 residues. The V end lost 7 bases, the J end lost 8 bases, and 30 bases lay between the germline ends. The CDR3 here is CASTSLGTAPFSRDEQFF. CDR3 nucleotides: TGTGCCAGCACTTCTTTGGGCACAGCCCCCTTTTCAAGAGATGAGCAGTTCTTC.

J is TRBJ2-1 and V is TRBV5-6; no firm D call. Per the germline V gene, CDR1 is SGHDT and CDR2 is YYEEEE. The CDR3 sequence is 13 residues long. Trimming cost V 2 bases and J 0 bases, with 3 bases left between them. The chain's CDR3 is CASSFGSYNEQFF. The CDR3 DNA sequence: TGTGCCAGCAGCTTCGGCTCCTACAATGAGCAGTTCTTC.

This chain links TRBV29-1 with TRBJ2-7, with D possibly matching TRBD2 (6 bases). V was cut by 7 bases and J by 2 bases, with 18 bases left in between. The length of the CDR3 is 14 residues. CDR1 and CDR2 (germline): SQVTM, ANQGSEA. The CDR3 sequence: CSARYPGEPYEQYF. The DNA of the CDR3 is TGCAGCGCCCGGTACCCGGGGGAGCCCTACGAGCAGTACTTC.

The chain is built from TRBV20-1 and TRBJ2-5; 9 bases fit TRBD2. Germline V gene data show CDR1 as DFQATT and CDR2 as SNEGSKA (reference sequence). Trimming took 0 bases from V and 2 from J; bases not matched to a gene: 7. The CDR3 consists of 16 residues. CDR3 coding DNA: TGCAGTGCTAGAGATTTGGCTAGCGGGAATCAAGAGACCCAGTACTTC. Its translation: CSARDLASGNQETQYF.

The table lists this clonotype with a count of one. The rearrangement uses TRBV5-1 and TRBJ2-1; 8 positions agree with TRBD1. The J segment lost 5 bases and the V segment lost 4 bases, leaving 11 bases of the junction unmatched. Germline V CDR1 and CDR2: SGHRS, YFSETQ. The CDR3 sequence is 16 residues long. The CDR3 DNA is TGCGCCAGCAGCCCACCCGGGACAGGAGAAAACAATGAGCAGTTCTTC. This encodes CASSPPGTGENNEQFF.

J is TRBJ2-5 and V is TRBV6-9; TRBD2 matches at 12 bases. The V gene's germline CDR1 is MNHGY and CDR2 SVAAGI. Trimming at V came to 2 bases and at J to 0 bases, leaving 7 bases not matched to a gene. This CDR3 has 18 residues. This chain's CDR3 is CASSYGTSGGPYQETQYF. The CDR3 DNA reads TGTGCCAGCAGTTATGGAACTAGCGGGGGGCCTTACCAAGAGACCCAGTACTTC.

The chain recombines TRBV11-2 with TRBJ2-7, with 12 nucleotides matching TRBD2. Germline V CDR1 and CDR2: SGHAT, FQNNGV. The CDR3 runs to 18 residues. The V gene end was trimmed by 5 bases and the J gene end by 4 bases; junction bases not matched to a gene: 15. The CDR3 sequence is CASSDGTGALAGGYEQYF. In DNA, the CDR3 is TGTGCCAGCAGCGACGGGACAGGGGCCCTAGCGGGAGGGTACGAGCAGTACTTC. Full variable domain (rest looked up from reference TRBV11-2 and TRBJ2-7): EAGVAQSPRYKIIEKRQSVAFWCNPISGHATLYWYQQILGQGPKLLIQFQNNGVVDDSQLPKDRFSAERLKGVDSTLKIQPAKLEDSAVYLCASSDGTGALAGGYEQYFGPGTRLTVT.

The rearrangement links TRBV29-1 to TRBJ2-7; perhaps TRBD2 as D (5 bases). CDR1 SQVTM and CDR2 ANQGSEA come from the germline V gene. There are 12 residues in the CDR3. V lost 7 bases, J lost 7 bases, and 17 bases lay in between. The CDR3 DNA follows: TGCAGCGCGGGGTTTGGCCCTTTGGAGCAGTACTTC. Protein product: CSAGFGPLEQYF.

The rearrangement joins TRBV7-2 to TRBJ1-4; D unclear. The CDR3 sequence is 13 residues long. The ends were cut back, 1 base at V and 7 bases at J, with 7 bases in the middle. CDR1 is SGHTA, CDR2 FQGNSA, per germline. The CDR3 coding sequence is TGTGCCAGCAGCTTAGGTTGGGGTGAAAAACTGTTTTTT. Its protein product is CASSLGWGEKLFF.

This clonotype came up a few times. The chain has TRBV11-1 and TRBJ2-3, with 8 bases matching TRBD1. This CDR3 is built from 16 residues. CDR1 and CDR2 from the germline V gene are SGHAT and FQDESV (reference sequence). V was clipped by 5 bases and J by 0 bases; unmatched bases: 7. The CDR3 bases are TGTGCCAGCAGCCACTGGACAGGGCTAAGCACAGATACGCAGTATTTT. Protein: CASSHWTGLSTDTQYF.

V and J are TRBV11-1 and TRBJ1-1; no definite D call. Germline CDR1 is SGHAT and CDR2 is FQDESV (reference sequence). The CDR3 consists of 11 residues. The germline V and J ends were trimmed by 7 bases and 4 bases, with 7 bases remaining between them. The chain's CDR3 is CASNAGTEAFF. CDR3 sequence (DNA): TGTGCCAGCAACGCCGGCACTGAAGCTTTCTTT.